This is a list of T cell receptor beta chains from one sample in a study of cytomegalovirus exposure and HLA in healthy donors. TCRdb's copy holds only in-frame clones and misses some; the assay was immunoSEQ multiplex PCR. The sample holds around 130,000 clones, roughly 70% seen once. Sequencing was performed on PBMCs. These receptors were obtained from a man aged 35-49 years in good health and CMV-seropositive. CDR3s include the opening cysteine and the closing phenylalanine or tryptophan. The order of the fields is CDR3 length, V gene, clone size, D gene, J gene, CDR3 DNA, CDR3 protein. The D gene is left open where the match is weak. A clone size is listed for some rows: how often the clone was seen (once, few, many), or a class if it is expanded.

>14|TRBV27|.|.|TRBJ1-2
TGTGCCAGCAGTTTAATAGCAGGGAACTATGGCTACACCTTC
CASSLIAGNYGYTF
>14|TRBV5-6|.|.|TRBJ1-5
TGTGCCAGCAGCTTGTATCGGGGTTGGGAGCCCCAGCATTTT
CASSLYRGWEPQHF
>13|TRBV6-5|.|TRBD1|TRBJ2-7
TGTGCCAGCGGGACAGGGGGCGTCTACGAGCAGTACTTC
CASGTGGVYEQYF
>15|TRBV4-2|few|.|TRBJ1-3
TGTGCCAGCAGCCAAACAGGGTTTTCTGGAAACACCATATATTTT
CASSQTGFSGNTIYF
>15|TRBV10-3|.|TRBD1|TRBJ1-4
TGTGCCATCAGCGATAGCGACAGGGGAGGCGAAAAACTGTTTTTT
CAISDSDRGGEKLFF
>13|TRBV5-1|.|.|TRBJ2-7
TGCGCCAGCAGCGCGGGACGGCTCTACGAGCAGTACTTC
CASSAGRLYEQYF
>15|TRBV6-6|.|.|TRBJ1-2
TGTGCCAGCAGTTACTCGGAGGCAGGGGCGGCCGGCTACACCTTC
CASSYSEAGAAGYTF
>18|TRBV28|once|.|TRBJ1-4
TGTGCCAGCACCACCTCCTGGACAGAGGATCGGGGAGATGAAAAACTGTTTTTT
CASTTSWTEDRGDEKLFF
>14|TRBV6-5|few|TRBD1|TRBJ1-2
TGTGCCAGCAGTCTACAGGGGGCTAACTATGGCTACACCTTC
CASSLQGANYGYTF
>15|TRBV7-6|few|TRBD1|TRBJ2-7
TGTGCCAGCAGCTCAGGACAGGGACGACGATACGAGCAGTACTTC
CASSSGQGRRYEQYF